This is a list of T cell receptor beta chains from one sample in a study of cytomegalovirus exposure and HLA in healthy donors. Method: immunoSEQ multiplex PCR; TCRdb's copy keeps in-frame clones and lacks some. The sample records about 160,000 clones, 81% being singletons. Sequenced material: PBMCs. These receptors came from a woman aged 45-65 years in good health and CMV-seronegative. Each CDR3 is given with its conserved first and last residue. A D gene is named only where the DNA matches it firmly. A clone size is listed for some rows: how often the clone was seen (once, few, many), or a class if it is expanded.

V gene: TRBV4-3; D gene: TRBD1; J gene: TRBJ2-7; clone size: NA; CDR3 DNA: TGCGCCAGCAGCCAAGTTAGACAGGGCCCCTACGAGCAGTACTTC; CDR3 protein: CASSQVRQGPYEQYF
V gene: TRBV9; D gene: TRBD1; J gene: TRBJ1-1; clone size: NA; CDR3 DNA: TGTGCCAGCAGTTCTAATAACCGGGACAGCCATGAAGCTTTCTTT; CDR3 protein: CASSSNNRDSHEAFF
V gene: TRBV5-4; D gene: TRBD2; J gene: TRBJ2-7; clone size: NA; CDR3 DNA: TGTGCCAGCAGCTTGGGGCCTAGCGGGGGATACGAGCAGTACTTC; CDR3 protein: CASSLGPSGGYEQYF
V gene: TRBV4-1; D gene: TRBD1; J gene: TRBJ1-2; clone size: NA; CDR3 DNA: TGCGCCAGCAGCCAAGGGACAGGAATTCTTGCTGGCTACACCTTC; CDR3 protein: CASSQGTGILAGYTF
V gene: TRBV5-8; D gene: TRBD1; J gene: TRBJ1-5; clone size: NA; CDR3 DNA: TGTGCCAGCAGCTTGGACAGGGGTAGCAATCAGCCCCAGCATTTT; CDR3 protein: CASSLDRGSNQPQHF
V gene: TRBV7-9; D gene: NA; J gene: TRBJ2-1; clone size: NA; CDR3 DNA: TGTGCCAGCAGCTTAGCTCCTTGGGCCCCCGTTGAGCAGTTCTTC; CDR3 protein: CASSLAPWAPVEQFF
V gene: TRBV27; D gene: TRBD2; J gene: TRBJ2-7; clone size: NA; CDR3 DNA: TGTGCCAGCAGTTCGGGACTAGGAGTGATGGAGCAGTACTTC; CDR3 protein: CASSSGLGVMEQYF
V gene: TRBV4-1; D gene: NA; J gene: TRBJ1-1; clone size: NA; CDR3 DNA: TGCGCCAGCAGCCAGCAGGCTGAAGCTTTCTTT; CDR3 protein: CASSQQAEAFF
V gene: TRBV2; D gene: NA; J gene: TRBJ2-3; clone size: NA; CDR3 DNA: TGTGCCAGCAGCATTCGACTGAGCACAGATACGCAGTATTTT; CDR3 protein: CASSIRLSTDTQYF
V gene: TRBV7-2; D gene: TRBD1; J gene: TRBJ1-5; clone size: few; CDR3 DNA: TGTGCCAGCAGCAGACAGGGCGGTAGCAATCAGCCCCAGCATTTT; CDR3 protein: CASSRQGGSNQPQHF
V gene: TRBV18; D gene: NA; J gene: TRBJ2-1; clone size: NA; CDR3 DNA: TGTGCCAGCTCACCACCGTCCAGGGCCCATGAGCAGTTCTTC; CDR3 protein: CASSPPSRAHEQFF
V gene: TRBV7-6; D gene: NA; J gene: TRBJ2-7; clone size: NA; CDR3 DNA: TGTGCCAGCAGCCGGGGGGCGGGTCAGCATCAGTACGAGCAGTACTTC; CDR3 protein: CASSRGAGQHQYEQYF
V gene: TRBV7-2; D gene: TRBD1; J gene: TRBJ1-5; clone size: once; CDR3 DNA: TGTGCCAGCAGCTCTGGACAGGGCACCACGCTCAATCAGCCCCAGCATTTT; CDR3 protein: CASSSGQGTTLNQPQHF
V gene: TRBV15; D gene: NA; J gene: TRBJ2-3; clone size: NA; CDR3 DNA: TGTGCCACCAGCAGGGCGGGCGCCATTTCCACAGATACGCAGTATTTT; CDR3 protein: CATSRAGAISTDTQYF
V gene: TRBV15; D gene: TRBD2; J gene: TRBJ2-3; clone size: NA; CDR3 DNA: TGTGCCACCAGCAGAGATCTGCGGGGGGGCGTAGATACGCAGTATTTT; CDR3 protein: CATSRDLRGGVDTQYF
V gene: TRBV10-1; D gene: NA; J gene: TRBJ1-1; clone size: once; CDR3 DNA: TGCGCCAGCACGGGAGGGTACCCCGGGAACACTGAAGCTTTCTTT; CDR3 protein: CASTGGYPGNTEAFF
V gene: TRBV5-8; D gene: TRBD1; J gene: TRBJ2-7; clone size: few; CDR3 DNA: TGTGCCAGCAGCTTGGAGGGGCCAGGGGGCATGTACGAGCAGTACTTC; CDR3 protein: CASSLEGPGGMYEQYF
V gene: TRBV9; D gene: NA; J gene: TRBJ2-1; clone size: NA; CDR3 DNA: TGTGCCAGCAGCGTAAACAGCAAAACCCTACCCTACAATGAGCAGTTCTTC; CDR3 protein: CASSVNSKTLPYNEQFF